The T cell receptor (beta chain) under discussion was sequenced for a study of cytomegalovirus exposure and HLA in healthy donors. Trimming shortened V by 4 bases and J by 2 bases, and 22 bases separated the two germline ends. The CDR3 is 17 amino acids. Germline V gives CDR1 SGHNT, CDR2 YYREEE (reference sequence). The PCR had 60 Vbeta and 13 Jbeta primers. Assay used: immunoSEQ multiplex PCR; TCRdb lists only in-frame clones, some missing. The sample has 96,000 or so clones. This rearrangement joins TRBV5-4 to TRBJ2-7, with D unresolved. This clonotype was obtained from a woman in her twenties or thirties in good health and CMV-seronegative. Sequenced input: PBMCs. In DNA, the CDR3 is TGTGCCAGCAGCCAGTTTTCCGCGAGGCTTTCCCCCTACGAGCAGTACTTC. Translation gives CASSQFSARLSPYEQYF.